This T cell receptor beta chain was obtained from a study of cytomegalovirus exposure and HLA in healthy donors. Whole-study results and caveats: Overall, about 160 TCR beta chains were annotated as cytomegalovirus-associated.

Method: immunoSEQ multiplex PCR; TCRdb's copy keeps in-frame clones and lacks some. The data contain about 310,000 clones, over 75% of them singletons. Germline V CDR1 and CDR2: KGHSH, LQKENI. The V gene end was trimmed by 2 bases and the J gene end by 2 bases; junction bases not matched to a gene: 2. The CDR3 extends over 14 amino acids. As for this clone: Its cognate antigen is unknown. Distinct nucleotide sequences in the sample also encode this CDR3.

The donors were part of the roughly 130-subject validation cohort, which stood apart from the approximately 700-subject first cohort. The rearrangement uses TRBV18 and TRBJ2-7; 8 nucleotides align to TRBD1. Material: PBMCs. This TCR was recovered from a man aged 30-40 years in good health and CMV-seronegative. The CDR3: CASSPSTGAYEQYF. The DNA of the CDR3 is TGTGCCAGCTCACCATCGACAGGGGCCTACGAGCAGTACTTC.